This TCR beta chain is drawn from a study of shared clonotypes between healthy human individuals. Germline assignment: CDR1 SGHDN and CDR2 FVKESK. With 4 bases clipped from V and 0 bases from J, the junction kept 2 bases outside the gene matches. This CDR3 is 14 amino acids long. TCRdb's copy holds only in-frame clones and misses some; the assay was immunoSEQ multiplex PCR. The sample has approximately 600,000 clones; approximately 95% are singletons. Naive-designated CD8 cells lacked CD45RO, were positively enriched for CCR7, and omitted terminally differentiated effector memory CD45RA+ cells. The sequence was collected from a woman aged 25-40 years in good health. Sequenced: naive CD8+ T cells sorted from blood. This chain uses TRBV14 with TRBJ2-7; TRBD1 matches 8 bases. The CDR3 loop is CASSLDRDSYEQYF. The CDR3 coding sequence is TGTGCCAGCAGCCTGGACAGGGACTCCTACGAGCAGTACTTC.